This T cell receptor (beta chain) stems from a study of radiotherapy plus CTLA-4 blockade in lung cancer. Looking at the study overall: Patients showed objective responses in 18% of cases and disease control in under 35%.

Sequenced by immunoSEQ multiplex PCR; TCRdb stores in-frame clones only, minus some. The data contain 55,000 or so clones, 70% to 85% of them singletons. Chemo-refractory metastatic non-small-cell lung cancer patients received focal radiation with ipilimumab CTLA-4 blockade. The CDR3 has 15 amino acids. Germline assignment: CDR1 SGHTA and CDR2 FQGNSA. The V end was cut by 4 bases, the J end by 2 bases, with 15 bases between. The sequences come from peripheral blood, collected from a patient treated with radiotherapy plus ipilimumab. The rearrangement joins TRBV7-2 to TRBJ2-7, with a possible D match to TRBD1 (6 bases). This clonotype was sampled from a human donor with non-small cell lung cancer whose response to radiotherapy plus ipilimumab could not be evaluated. CDR3 sequence: CASSSMGAKPYEQYF. The CDR3 nucleotides read TGTGCCAGCAGCTCTATGGGGGCGAAACCCTACGAGCAGTACTTC.